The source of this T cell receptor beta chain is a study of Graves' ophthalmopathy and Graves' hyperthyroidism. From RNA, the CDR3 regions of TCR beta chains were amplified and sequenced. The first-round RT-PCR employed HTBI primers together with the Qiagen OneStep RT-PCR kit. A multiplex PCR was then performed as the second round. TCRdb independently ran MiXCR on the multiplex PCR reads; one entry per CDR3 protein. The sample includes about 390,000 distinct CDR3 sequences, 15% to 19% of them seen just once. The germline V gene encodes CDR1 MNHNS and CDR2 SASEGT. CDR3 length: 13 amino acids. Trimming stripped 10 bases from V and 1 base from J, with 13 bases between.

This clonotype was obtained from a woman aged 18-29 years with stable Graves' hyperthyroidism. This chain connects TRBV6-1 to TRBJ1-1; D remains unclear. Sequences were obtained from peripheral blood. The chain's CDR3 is CATRLDGNTEAFF. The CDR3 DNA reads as TGTGCCACCCGACTCGATGGGAACACTGAAGCTTTCTTT.